Listed below are T cell receptor beta chains from one sample, sequenced in a study of T cells in Graves' hyperthyroidism and ophthalmopathy. MiXCR was run by TCRdb on the multiplex PCR reads, yielding one entry per CDR3 protein. The data contain about 770,000 distinct CDR3 sequences, 15% to 20% of them seen just once; the ten biggest clones take up around 17%. The sample taken for sequencing was blood. These receptors originate from a woman in her fifties or sixties with Graves' hyperthyroidism that later progressed to Graves' ophthalmopathy. Each CDR3 is given without its conserved first and last residue.

V: TRBV11-2
J: TRBJ2-5
CDR3: ASSLVGATQY

V: TRBV7-6
J: TRBJ2-1
CDR3: ASSLSKRGGNNEQF

V: TRBV7-7
J: TRBJ2-3
CDR3: ASSIGSGGPTDTQY

V: TRBV30
J: TRBJ2-1
CDR3: AWSAAPGEQF

V: TRBV7-9
J: TRBJ1-1
CDR3: ASSSGYEAF

V: TRBV20-1
J: TRBJ2-5
CDR3: SARISGGAVETQY

V: TRBV12-3/TRBV12-4
J: TRBJ2-3
CDR3: ASSKLEDTQY

V: TRBV29-1
J: TRBJ2-3
CDR3: SVAGAGDSTDTQY

V: TRBV29-1
J: TRBJ1-2
CDR3: SVLLRQGVNYGYT

V: TRBV5-6
J: TRBJ1-1
CDR3: ASSPGTGSVAAEAF